The 30 T cell receptor beta chains given below trace back to one sample, sequenced in a study of beta chain features in type 1 diabetes. Findings and caveats of the study: Shortening that was moderate but significant affected the TCRB CDR3s of Type 1 diabetes patients in all four CD4+ subsets.

Investigators reverse transcribed all isolated RNA, so they sequenced expressed TCRB transcripts. The table came from immunoSEQ multiplex PCR; TCRdb's copy has only in-frame clones and leaves some out. The table shows around 150,000 clones, with about 8.1% occurring only once. Their antigen targets remain unknown. Sample: central memory CD4+ T cells from blood. These receptors originate from a woman in her late teens or twenties with type 1 diabetes.

In this sample, this clone turned up a few times. The chain has TRBV10-3 and TRBJ2-5; TRBD2 matches at 12 bases. The CDR3 sequence is 15 residues long. Germline V CDR1 and CDR2: ENHRY, SYGVKD. Germline trimming cut 3 bases from V and 4 bases from J; bases unmatched to any gene: 3. The CDR3 is CAISDLAGGSETQYF. The DNA for the CDR3 is TGTGCCATCAGTGATCTAGCGGGGGGGTCAGAGACCCAGTACTTC.

This clone was picked up a small number of times. The chain joins TRBV19 to TRBJ2-5; a weak D match, TRBD2 (5 bases). Deletions cut 3 bases from V and 1 base from J, with 9 bases between. The CDR3 has 14 amino acids. Germline-derived CDR1 and CDR2 are LNHDA and SQIVND (reference sequence). CDR3 in amino acids: CASSIGIRQETQYF. The CDR3 DNA sequence: TGTGCCAGTAGTATCGGGATCCGCCAAGAGACCCAGTACTTC.

This clone was seen more than once but under ten times. The chain links TRBV7-9 to TRBJ2-3; tentatively, D is TRBD1 (6 bases). The germline V gene has CDR1 SEHNR and CDR2 FQNEAQ (reference sequence). Trimming cost V 5 bases and J 6 bases, with 24 bases left between them. CDR3 size: 17 residues. CDR3 sequence (DNA): TGTGCCAGCAGCCCCTTTCCGATCAGGGGATCGGAGGATACGCAGTATTTT. Amino acids: CASSPFPIRGSEDTQYF.

The genes are TRBV5-4 and TRBJ2-3; D not certain. The CDR3 contains 14 residues. CDR1 SGHNT and CDR2 YYREEE come from the germline V gene (reference sequence). Trimming took 4 bases from V and 0 from J, leaving 9 bases between them. The CDR3 nucleotides read TGTGCCAGCAGCCACACAGATAGCACAGATACGCAGTATTTT. It specifies CASSHTDSTDTQYF.

V and J are TRBV18 and TRBJ2-7, with D hard to call. Germline CDR1 is KGHSH and CDR2 is LQKENI. This CDR3 has 12 amino acids. The ends were cut back, 0 bases at V and 7 bases at J, with 7 bases in the middle. The CDR3 DNA reads as TGTGCCAGCTCACCACCGTCGAGGGAGCAGTACTTC. It codes for CASSPPSREQYF.

This sequence joins TRBV7-2 and TRBJ2-1, with TRBD1 identical over 9 bases. The CDR3 runs to 17 residues. The ends lost 6 bases at V and 9 bases at J; junction bases unmatched: 18. CDR1 and CDR2 from the germline V gene are SGHTA and FQGNSA. CDR3 region: CASSSAPPGQGSFEQFF. In nucleotides, the CDR3 is TGTGCCAGCAGTTCGGCCCCACCGGGACAGGGTTCGTTTGAGCAGTTCTTC. Based on the CDR3 plus reference TRBV7-2 and TRBJ2-1, the full variable domain is GAGVSQSPSNKVTEKGKDVELRCDPISGHTALYWYRQSLGQGLEFLIYFQGNSAPDKSGLPSDRFSAERTGGSVSTLTIQRTQQEDSAVYLCASSSAPPGQGSFEQFFGPGTRLTVL.

This clone was counted only a few times. The chain links TRBV6-5 to TRBJ2-5, with 7 bases aligning to TRBD2. The CDR3 is 14 residues long. CDR1 is MNHEY and CDR2 is SVGAGI in the germline V gene. The junction had 10 bases not matched to a gene; V was cut back by 5 bases and J by 7 bases. The CDR3: CASSPLAHAGTQYF. The CDR3 coding sequence is TGTGCCAGCAGTCCACTAGCGCACGCGGGGACCCAGTACTTC.

This clone occurred a few times. In DNA form, the CDR3 reads TGCGCCAGCAGCCAAGATGAGCGACAGGGGAGGTATGAGCAGTTCTTC. It translates to CASSQDERQGRYEQFF. The rearrangement uses TRBV4-3 and TRBJ2-1; 8 bases line up with TRBD1. The CDR3 consists of 16 residues. Trimming cost V 0 bases and J 8 bases; bases outside gene matches: 9. In germline, CDR1 is LGHNA, CDR2 YSLEER.

The DNA of the CDR3 is TGCGCCAGCAGTACAGGGGGCGCGGCCGGGGAGCTGTTTTTT. Its translation: CASSTGGAAGELFF. This chain connects TRBV5-1 to TRBJ2-2; TRBD1 matches at 9 bases. After removal of 5 bases from V and 6 bases from J, the junction contained 5 bases not matched to a gene. CDR1 SGHRS and CDR2 YFSETQ come from the germline V gene. The CDR3 runs to 14 residues.

This clone was detected a few times. The genes are TRBV7-8 and TRBJ1-5; D possibly corresponds to TRBD1 (6 bases). The CDR3 is 13 residues long. From germline, CDR1 is SGHVS and CDR2 FQNEAQ. CDR3 DNA: TGTGCAAGCCGAACGGGACAATCCGGGGCCCAGCATTTT. Its translation: CASRTGQSGAQHF.

The V and J genes are TRBV7-2 and TRBJ1-1; TRBD1 matches 8 bases. The CDR3 spans 16 residues. CDR1 is SGHTA, CDR2 FQGNSA, per germline. V lost 6 bases and J lost 1; bases outside the gene matches: 10. In DNA form, the CDR3 reads TGTGCCAGCAGGATGTCGACAGGGGCGGGGAACACTGAAGCTTTCTTT. It specifies CASRMSTGAGNTEAFF.

V is TRBV4-1 and J is TRBJ1-1, with D tentatively TRBD1 (5 bases). V lost 3 bases and J 3 bases, leaving 17 bases between the germline ends. CDR1 MGHRA and CDR2 YSYEKL come from the germline V gene. The length of the CDR3 is 16 residues. CDR3 residues: CASSQTGGRWDTEAFF. The DNA of the CDR3 is TGCGCCAGCAGCCAGACGGGGGGAAGGTGGGACACTGAAGCTTTCTTT.

The CDR3 DNA is TGCGCCAGCAGCTCCACGGGACAGGGAATAGGCAATGAGCAGTTCTTC. Its protein is CASSSTGQGIGNEQFF. The chain couples TRBV5-1 to TRBJ2-1; 9 bases align to TRBD1. The J segment lost 6 bases and the V segment lost 3 bases, leaving 10 bases of the junction unmatched. CDR1 and CDR2 (germline): SGHRS, YFSETQ. CDR3 length: 16 residues.

The chain joins TRBV7-9 to TRBJ1-5, with D unresolved. The V end lost 1 base, the J end lost 6 bases, and 7 bases lay between the germline ends. This CDR3 contains 13 residues. Per the germline V gene, CDR1 is SEHNR and CDR2 is FQNEAQ (reference sequence). CDR3 sequence (DNA): TGTGCCAGCAGCTTAGATCAGGTTCAGCCCCAGCATTTT. Its protein product is CASSLDQVQPQHF.

The chain recombines TRBV6-5 with TRBJ2-6; weak D call: TRBD2 (6 bases). The CDR3 consists of 16 residues. Germline CDR1 and CDR2: MNHEY and SVGAGI. The ends were cut back, 0 bases at V and 2 bases at J, with 8 bases in the middle. In DNA form, the CDR3 reads TGTGCCAGCAGTTACTCTTGGGGGGCTGGGGCCAACGTCCTGACTTTC. Amino acids: CASSYSWGAGANVLTF.

This clone occurred many times. The V gene is TRBV7-8, the J gene TRBJ2-1, with D maybe TRBD1 (6 bases). Germline loops: CDR1 SGHVS, CDR2 FQNEAQ. Trimming left V 1 base short and J 6 bases short, with 7 bases between. CDR3 length equals 13 residues. The CDR3 nucleotides are TGTGCCAGCAGCTTAGACAGGGCCAATGAGCAGTTCTTC. This sequence encodes CASSLDRANEQFF. Using reference TRBV7-8 and TRBJ2-1 for the parts outside the CDR3, the full variable domain is GAGVSQSPRYKVAKRGQDVALRCDPISGHVSLFWYQQALGQGPEFLTYFQNEAQLDKSGLPSDRFFAERPEGSVSTLKIQRTQQEDSAVYLCASSLDRANEQFFGPGTRLTVL.

This clone was counted between two and nine times. This chain connects TRBV27 to TRBJ1-1; TRBD1 matches 8 bases. After removal of 7 bases from V and 1 base from J, the junction contained 14 bases not matched to a gene. The CDR3 is made up of 17 amino acids. Germline V gene sequence: CDR1 MNHEY, CDR2 SMNVEV (reference sequence). This chain's CDR3 is CASTSLRTGYANTEAFF. In DNA form, the CDR3 reads TGTGCCAGCACCTCCCTAAGGACAGGGTATGCGAACACTGAAGCTTTCTTT.

This clone was counted between two and nine times. The chain joins TRBV9 to TRBJ2-1; no reliable D call. The V gene lost 4 bases and the J gene lost 9 bases, with 14 bases spanning the gap. The CDR3 has 13 residues. Looked up from germline, CDR1 is SGDLS and CDR2 is YYNGEE. This CDR3 reads CASSPPSGGEQFF. The DNA for the CDR3 is TGTGCCAGCAGCCCCCCCTCCGGTGGTGAGCAGTTCTTC. Based on the CDR3 plus reference TRBV9 and TRBJ2-1, the full variable domain is DSGVTQTPKHLITATGQRVTLRCSPRSGDLSVYWYQQSLDQGLQFLIQYYNGEERAKGNILERFSAQQFPDLHSELNLSSLELGDSALYFCASSPPSGGEQFFGPGTRLTVL.

This chain links TRBV6-6 with TRBJ1-2, with D perhaps matching TRBD1 (6 bases). The CDR3 extends over 16 amino acids. The V gene's germline CDR1 is MNHNY and CDR2 SVGAGI (reference sequence). Deletions cut 4 bases from V and 8 bases from J, with 23 bases between. The CDR3 loop reads CASSSNGQFRLWGYTF. CDR3 sequence (DNA): TGTGCCAGCAGTTCCAACGGACAGTTCCGTTTGTGGGGCTACACCTTC.

This chain connects TRBV28 to TRBJ1-1; weak D call: TRBD1 (6 bases). CDR3 length: 14 residues. V lost 5 bases and J 1 base, leaving 11 bases between the germline ends. From germline, CDR1 is MDHEN and CDR2 SYDVKM. The chain's CDR3 is CASSPPQGNTEAFF. The CDR3 nucleotides are TGTGCCAGCAGTCCACCACAGGGGAACACTGAAGCTTTCTTT.

CDR3 protein: CASSPGATGGNQPQHF. For the CDR3, the DNA is TGTGCCAGCAGCCCAGGGGCGACAGGGGGCAATCAGCCCCAGCATTTT. The V gene is TRBV7-9, the J gene TRBJ1-5; 8 bases map to TRBD1. CDR1 SEHNR and CDR2 FQNEAQ come from the germline V gene (reference sequence). The CDR3 is 16 amino acids. Trimming took 5 bases from V and 2 from J; bases not matched to a gene: 8.

The V gene is TRBV7-2, the J gene TRBJ2-6; the D gene is possibly TRBD1 (5 bases). Germline V gene lookup returns CDR1 SGHTA and CDR2 FQGNSA. The CDR3 consists of 17 residues. Trimming shortened V by 5 bases and J by 4 bases, and 18 bases separated the two germline ends. DNA for the CDR3: TGTGCCAGCAGCCGAGACCGTCCAGGGTGGGGGGCCAACGTCCTGACTTTC. Translation: CASSRDRPGWGANVLTF.

The genes are TRBV27 and TRBJ1-3, with D tentatively TRBD1 (6 bases). With 4 bases removed from V and 3 bases from J, the gap between germline ends came to 13 bases. The CDR3 is made up of 15 amino acids. Germline loops: CDR1 MNHEY, CDR2 SMNVEV (reference sequence). CDR3 nucleotides: TGTGCCAGCAGTTCCAGGGGATTCGGTGGAAACACCATATATTTT. Its protein product is CASSSRGFGGNTIYF.

This chain connects TRBV29-1 to TRBJ1-1, with 9 bases matching TRBD1. Germline V gene lookup returns CDR1 SQVTM and CDR2 ANQGSEA. CDR3 length equals 13 residues. V lost 6 bases to trimming and J lost 4 bases; unmatched junction nucleotides: 6. CDR3 DNA: TGCAGCGTAGAGAAGGGACAGGGCACTGAAGCTTTCTTT. Translating gives CSVEKGQGTEAFF.

This clone was detected a few times. This chain uses TRBV5-5 with TRBJ2-3, with TRBD2 matching over 12 bases. CDR1 is SGHKS, CDR2 YYEKEE, per germline (reference sequence). The junction had 1 base not matched to a gene; V was cut back by 4 bases and J by 1 base. This CDR3 spans 15 amino acids. DNA for the CDR3: TGTGCCAGCAGCCGGACTAGCGGGGGCACAGATACGCAGTATTTT. Its protein is CASSRTSGGTDTQYF.

This clone has at least ten counts. This chain uses TRBV14 with TRBJ2-1; TRBD2 agrees at 10 bases. V shed 3 bases, J shed 2 bases, and the junction held 4 bases outside the gene matches. Germline loops: CDR1 SGHDN, CDR2 FVKESK. The CDR3 is 16 amino acids. This CDR3 reads CASSHSGTSAYNEQFF. For the CDR3, the DNA is TGTGCCAGCAGCCATAGTGGGACTAGCGCCTACAATGAGCAGTTCTTC. Looking up the rest from reference TRBV14 and TRBJ2-1 gives the full variable domain: EAGVTQFPSHSVIEKGQTVTLRCDPISGHDNLYWYRRVMGKEIKFLLHFVKESKQDESGMPNNRFLAERTGGTYSTLKVQPAELEDSGVYFCASSHSGTSAYNEQFFGPGTRLTVL.

The gene calls are TRBV7-2 and TRBJ2-4; 7 nucleotides line up with TRBD2. The CDR3 loop spans 15 amino acids. Germline trimming cut 5 bases from V and 7 bases from J; bases unmatched to any gene: 11. The germline CDR1 and CDR2 sequences are SGHTA and FQGNSA. This CDR3 reads CASSPSGLGGNIQYF. DNA of the CDR3: TGTGCCAGCAGCCCGAGCGGCCTGGGGGGGAACATTCAGTACTTC.

The chain has TRBV23-1 and TRBJ1-2; D is perhaps TRBD1 (5 bases). TRBV23-1 is an ORF, and what it does is uncertain. V was cut by 9 bases and J by 5 bases, with 10 bases left in between. CDR3 size: 11 residues. CDR3 in amino acids: CASGGEYGYTF. DNA for the CDR3: TGCGCCAGTGGGGGGGAATATGGCTACACCTTC.

This clone showed up just a few times. The rearrangement joins TRBV2 to TRBJ1-2; 7 bases match TRBD1. The CDR3 is 14 residues long. Unmatched junction bases numbered 6, after V lost 1 base and J lost 7 bases. Looked up from germline, CDR1 is SNHLY and CDR2 is FYNNEI. The CDR3 sequence is CASSEGRGTGGYTF. CDR3 DNA: TGTGCCAGCAGTGAAGGCAGGGGGACGGGTGGCTACACCTTC. The variable domain in full, completed from reference TRBV2 and TRBJ1-2, reads EPEVTQTPSHQVTQMGQEVILRCVPISNHLYFYWYRQILGQKVEFLVSFYNNEISEKSEIFDDQFSVERPDGSNFTLKIRSTKLEDSAMYFCASSEGRGTGGYTFGSGTRLTVV.

This clone appeared a few times. In the same sample, other DNA sequences code for this CDR3. The chain joins TRBV27 to TRBJ1-1; possible D gene TRBD1, 6 bases. In germline, CDR1 is MNHEY, CDR2 SMNVEV (reference sequence). V gave up 5 bases and J gave up 5 bases, with 9 bases separating them. This CDR3 comprises 12 residues. The CDR3 protein is CASSLQGTEAFF. The CDR3 DNA is TGTGCCAGCAGTCTCCAGGGGACTGAAGCTTTCTTT.